This TCR beta chain emerged from a study of shared clonotypes between healthy human individuals. Background on the study: The cohort had a couple of women and a few men, ages 18 to 49. Points from the study as a whole: Generation probabilities of non-shared clonotypes were lower (relative to those shared by all four donors).

Germline assignment: CDR1 SGHNT and CDR2 YYREEE (reference sequence). The CDR3 is 17 residues long. V shed 0 bases and J shed 4 bases, with 16 bases lying between them. A word on this clone: What it binds is not known.

The assay was immunoSEQ multiplex PCR, and TCRdb's table has in-frame clones only and misses some. The table shows more than 2,000,000 clones, with just over 90% occurring only once. The TCR comes from a man aged 18 to 30 in good health. Some clones in this sample may be carry-over from other donors' samples. The source material was naive CD4+ T cells from PBMCs. Subset noted: CD45RA+ positively selected. The chain uses TRBV5-4 and TRBJ2-2; D is ambiguous. CDR3 residues: CASSLDVASVSTGELFF. CDR3 DNA: TGTGCCAGCAGCTTGGATGTTGCTAGTGTCTCCACCGGGGAGCTGTTTTTT.